A single sample is the source of the 11 T cell receptor beta chains below, sequenced in a study of blood T cell repertoires in COVID-19. Profiled with immunoSEQ multiplex PCR; TCRdb holds only in-frame clones, not every one. The sample lists 80,000 to 130,000 clones, around nine tenths occurring once. The material sequenced was peripheral blood. The origin of the receptors is a man aged 70-80 years with acute or convalescent COVID-19.

This clone appeared a single time. This chain connects TRBV5-1 to TRBJ2-1; 10 positions agree with TRBD2. The CDR3 totals 18 residues. Germline assignment: CDR1 SGHRS and CDR2 YFSETQ. V lost 4 bases and J lost 7; bases outside the gene matches: 17. The CDR3, as DNA: TGCGCCAGCAGCCCTCGTAGTGGGGCTAGCGGGAGAAGTAATGAGCAGTTCTTC. Translation gives CASSPRSGASGRSNEQFF.

This clone was observed a few times. The chain uses TRBV4-1 and TRBJ2-2; no firm D call. CDR3 length: 17 amino acids. Trimming removed 4 bases at V and 6 bases at J, with 21 bases between. Germline assignment: CDR1 MGHRA and CDR2 YSYEKL. The CDR3 sequence is CASSPSPSVPLPGELFF. DNA of the CDR3: TGCGCCAGCAGCCCCTCCCCCTCGGTACCCCTCCCCGGGGAGCTGTTTTTT.

The V call is TRBV3-1 (or the pseudogene TRBV3-2), the J call TRBJ2-3; 14 bases agree with TRBD2. The CDR3 runs 16 residues. V was pared by 0 bases and J by 6 bases, with 2 bases of the junction left unmatched. Germline CDR1 LGHDT, CDR2 YNNKEL (reference sequence). The CDR3 DNA reads as TGTGCCAGCAGCCAAGACCGACTAGCGGGAGGGGATACGCAGTATTTT. Translated, it gives CASSQDRLAGGDTQYF.

The rearrangement joins TRBV6-5 to TRBJ1-4; D is possibly TRBD1 (5 bases). Germline CDR1 MNHEY, CDR2 SVGAGI. V was pared by 4 bases and J by 6 bases, with 15 bases between. This CDR3 comprises 15 residues. CDR3 nucleotide sequence: TGTGCCAGCAGTTCAGTGGGACTGCCCCATGAAAAACTGTTTTTT. Translated, it gives CASSSVGLPHEKLFF.

The genes are TRBV7-2 and TRBJ1-2; D is perhaps TRBD1 (6 bases). Germline V gene data show CDR1 as SGHTA and CDR2 as FQGNSA. The V end lost 5 bases, the J end lost 11 bases, and 18 bases lay between the germline ends. The CDR3 is made up of 13 amino acids. Written as DNA, the CDR3 is TGTGCCAGCAGCCTAGGGGGGGTGGCTGGGTACACCTTC. Translating it yields CASSLGGVAGYTF.

This chain connects TRBV19 to TRBJ1-2; 7 bases align to TRBD1. The germline CDR1 and CDR2 sequences are LNHDA and SQIVND (reference sequence). The CDR3 is made up of 14 amino acids. Trimming took 5 bases from V and 6 from J; bases not matched to a gene: 9. This CDR3 reads CASSVKGAADGYTF. The CDR3 bases are TGTGCCAGTAGTGTTAAGGGGGCGGCGGATGGCTACACCTTC. The variable domain in full, completed from reference TRBV19 and TRBJ1-2, reads DGGITQSPKYLFRKEGQNVTLSCEQNLNHDAMYWYRQDPGQGLRLIYYSQIVNDFQKGDIAEGYSVSREKKESFPLTVTSAQKNPTAFYLCASSVKGAADGYTFGSGTRLTVV.

This clone showed up just a few times. V and J are TRBV4-3 and TRBJ2-1, with D perhaps matching TRBD2 (5 bases). Germline V CDR1 and CDR2: LGHNA, YSLEER. This CDR3 has 16 amino acids. V lost 1 base and J lost 7, with 17 bases in between. The CDR3 sequence is CASSQGRGSLRNEQFF. CDR3 DNA: TGCGCCAGCAGCCAAGGGCGAGGGAGTCTTCGGAATGAGCAGTTCTTC.

The J gene is TRBJ2-5, the V gene TRBV5-8; 8 positions agree with TRBD2. The CDR3 extends over 16 amino acids. Germline assignment: CDR1 SGHTS and CDR2 YDEGEE. The V and J ends lost 3 bases and 5 bases, in that order; junction bases with no gene match: 12. The CDR3 loop is CASSWTAGGQWETQYF. The CDR3 region has the DNA TGTGCCAGCAGCTGGACCGCGGGGGGCCAGTGGGAGACCCAGTACTTC.

Only a few counts were recorded for this clone. The chain carries TRBV6-6 and TRBJ2-7; D might be TRBD1 (5 bases). Trimming left V 10 bases short and J 3 bases short, with 16 bases between. Germline V gives CDR1 MNHNY, CDR2 SVGAGI (reference sequence). The CDR3 spans 13 residues. The CDR3 DNA follows: TGTGCCACTCAACAGGCTCCAGGCTACGAGCAGTACTTC. Translated: CATQQAPGYEQYF.

The chain joins TRBV7-9 to TRBJ1-6, with TRBD1 matching 8 bases. The CDR3 has 15 residues. Germline values: CDR1 SEHNR, CDR2 FQNEAQ (reference sequence). The V and J ends lost 3 bases and 5 bases, in that order; junction bases with no gene match: 3. The CDR3 bases are TGTGCCAGCAGCTTGGGACAGGAGAATAATTCACCCCTCCACTTT. Its translation: CASSLGQENNSPLHF.

This clone has just one count. The gene calls are TRBV14 and TRBJ2-7, with 16 bases identical to TRBD2. V was clipped by 3 bases and J by 4 bases; unmatched bases: 6. The CDR3 is 17 amino acids. Germline lookup yields CDR1 SGHDN and CDR2 FVKESK. In DNA form, the CDR3 reads TGTGCCAGCAGCCAGGGACTAGCGGGAGGGACCCTATACGAGCAGTACTTC. It encodes CASSQGLAGGTLYEQYF.